This entry describes one T cell receptor beta chain. Its antigen is not known. The sample originates from a study of CD8+ T cells in alopecia areata. Study overall: Severity of treated patients was scored by affected scalp percentage.

RNA, once extracted, was reverse transcribed into cDNA for use as the sequencing template. The assay was immunoSEQ multiplex PCR, and TCRdb's table has in-frame clones only and misses some. The sample yields roughly 180,000 clones, roughly three fifths seen once. V lost 8 bases to trimming and J lost 2 bases; unmatched junction nucleotides: 3. This CDR3 region has 12 residues. Looked up from germline, CDR1 is MNHNY and CDR2 is SVGAGI (reference sequence). Findings of the study overall: Mice gave a clearer picture of TCR sharing than patients did, possibly for HLA-related reasons. With tofacitinib ongoing, many expanded lesional clones persisted in both scalp and blood.

Specified treatment: oral pan-JAK inhibitor, 5-10 mg twice daily. Lesional scalp punch biopsies and peripheral blood were collected from alopecia areata patients. The V call is TRBV6-6, the J call TRBJ2-7; 7 nucleotides align to TRBD1. Sequenced material: CD4+ T cells sorted from blood, taken at week 4, from a patient treated with tofacitinib. This sequence originates from a human donor with alopecia areata. The CDR3 bases are TGTGCCAGCGGTACAGGGGCCTACGAGCAGTACTTC. It codes for CASGTGAYEQYF.